Sequencing of this T cell receptor beta chain was carried out in a study of T cell changes during pregnancy in multiple sclerosis. The CDR3 runs to 13 residues. V was shortened by 1 base and J by 4 bases, with 6 bases between the two germline ends. The V gene's germline CDR1 is SGHTA and CDR2 FQGNSA. Data came from immunoSEQ multiplex PCR; TCRdb stores just in-frame clones and leaves some out. The sample contains tens of thousands of clones, roughly nine tenths of which appear only once. The J gene is TRBJ2-3, the V gene TRBV7-2, with D perhaps TRBD2 (5 bases). The sequencing here drew on CD4+ T cells from peripheral blood mononuclear cells, taken after pregnancy. The clonotype was recovered from a female donor in good health, enrolled as a control in a pregnancy study. The CDR3 region has the DNA TGTGCCAGCAGCTTAGAGAGGGCAGATACGCAGTATTTT. It translates to CASSLERADTQYF.